The rows below give T cell receptor beta chains drawn from one sample of a study of OX40 agonist ivuxolimab in advanced cancers. Measured with immunoSEQ multiplex PCR; TCRdb has only the in-frame clones, and not every one. This table has about 83,000 clones, less than 95% appearing once. The sample here was CD4+ or CD8+ T cells sorted from blood, taken in a trial of the OX40 agonist ivuxolimab. Receptors originate from an adult with an advanced solid tumor such as melanoma, head and neck, liver or kidney cancer. The CDR3 runs from the conserved cysteine through the conserved F or W. A D gene is named only where the DNA matches it firmly. Size tells how often a clone was seen (once, few, many) or the class of an expanded clone, and some rows leave it out.

j_call: TRBJ2-5; v_call: TRBV7-9; cdr3_length: 15; clone_size: .; d_call: TRBD2; cdr3_nt: TGTGCCAGCAGGCATCTAGCGGGAGGAGATGAGACCCAGTACTTC; cdr3_aa: CASRHLAGGDETQYF
j_call: TRBJ1-1; v_call: TRBV28; cdr3_length: 16; clone_size: once; d_call: .; cdr3_nt: TGTGCCAGCAGTTCCCCCCTAGAGGGAACGGACGCTGAAGCTTTCTTT; cdr3_aa: CASSSPLEGTDAEAFF
j_call: TRBJ1-4; v_call: TRBV30; cdr3_length: 12; clone_size: .; d_call: .; cdr3_nt: TGTGCCTGGAGAGTTCTTAGGGGAAAACTGTTTTTT; cdr3_aa: CAWRVLRGKLFF
j_call: TRBJ2-1; v_call: TRBV19; cdr3_length: 15; clone_size: .; d_call: TRBD2; cdr3_nt: TGTGCCAGTAAGACTAGCGGGGATCCATACAATGAGCAGTTCTTC; cdr3_aa: CASKTSGDPYNEQFF
j_call: TRBJ1-1; v_call: TRBV11-2; cdr3_length: 13; clone_size: .; d_call: .; cdr3_nt: TGTGCCAGCAGCTTAGTCCGGGGGTCTGAAGCTTTCTTT; cdr3_aa: CASSLVRGSEAFF
j_call: TRBJ2-3; v_call: TRBV9; cdr3_length: 16; clone_size: .; d_call: .; cdr3_nt: TGTGCCAGCAGCTCCCAGAGCGGGTATTCCACAGATACGCAGTATTTT; cdr3_aa: CASSSQSGYSTDTQYF
j_call: TRBJ1-2; v_call: TRBV6-6; cdr3_length: 13; clone_size: .; d_call: .; cdr3_nt: TGTGCCAGCACAATAGGGCCTATCTATGGCTACACCTTC; cdr3_aa: CASTIGPIYGYTF
j_call: TRBJ1-5; v_call: TRBV15; cdr3_length: 17; clone_size: .; d_call: TRBD1; cdr3_nt: TGTGCCACCAGCACAGAAGGACAGGACGGGGCCACTCAGCCCCAGCATTTT; cdr3_aa: CATSTEGQDGATQPQHF
j_call: TRBJ2-5; v_call: TRBV6-5; cdr3_length: 14; clone_size: .; d_call: .; cdr3_nt: TGTGCCAGCAGTTACTCAGGGCAGCCAGGAGAGCAGTACTTC; cdr3_aa: CASSYSGQPGEQYF
j_call: TRBJ1-3; v_call: TRBV6-1; cdr3_length: 17; clone_size: .; d_call: .; cdr3_nt: TGTGCCAGCAGTGAAGGTGTCTTCGAGGGGTTCGGAAACACCATATATTTT; cdr3_aa: CASSEGVFEGFGNTIYF
j_call: TRBJ1-5; v_call: TRBV7-9; cdr3_length: 14; clone_size: once; d_call: .; cdr3_nt: TGTGCCAGCAGCTTAGAACAGGGTGATCAGCCCCAGCATTTT; cdr3_aa: CASSLEQGDQPQHF
j_call: TRBJ1-5; v_call: TRBV15; cdr3_length: 20; clone_size: .; d_call: TRBD1; cdr3_nt: TGTGCCACCAGCAGAGATGGGTGGATGGACAGGTATTATAGCAATCAGCCCCAGCATTTT; cdr3_aa: CATSRDGWMDRYYSNQPQHF
j_call: TRBJ1-1; v_call: TRBV2; cdr3_length: 11; clone_size: .; d_call: .; cdr3_nt: TGTGCCAGCAGTGTGAACACTGAAGCTTTCTTT; cdr3_aa: CASSVNTEAFF
j_call: TRBJ2-3; v_call: TRBV2; cdr3_length: 16; clone_size: .; d_call: TRBD2; cdr3_nt: TGTGCCAGCAGGGACACCAGCGGGAGCGTCGCAGATACGCAGTATTTT; cdr3_aa: CASRDTSGSVADTQYF
j_call: TRBJ2-7; v_call: TRBV9; cdr3_length: 14; clone_size: .; d_call: .; cdr3_nt: TGTGCCAGCAGCGTAGAGGGAACAGCCTACGAGCAGTACTTC; cdr3_aa: CASSVEGTAYEQYF
j_call: TRBJ2-2; v_call: TRBV15; cdr3_length: 19; clone_size: .; d_call: TRBD2; cdr3_nt: TGTGCCACCAGCAGAAGGCCTTTCCAACTAGCGGGAAACACCGGGGAGCTGTTTTTT; cdr3_aa: CATSRRPFQLAGNTGELFF
j_call: TRBJ1-5; v_call: TRBV9; cdr3_length: 14; clone_size: .; d_call: .; cdr3_nt: TGTGCCAGCAGCCTAGAGGCGATGGGTCAGCCCCAGCATTTT; cdr3_aa: CASSLEAMGQPQHF
j_call: TRBJ2-1; v_call: TRBV4-2; cdr3_length: 12; clone_size: .; d_call: .; cdr3_nt: TGTGCCAGCAGCCAAGATTCAAATGAGCAGTTCTTC; cdr3_aa: CASSQDSNEQFF
j_call: TRBJ2-1; v_call: TRBV30; cdr3_length: 15; clone_size: .; d_call: .; cdr3_nt: TGTGCCTGGAGTGGGGCAGGGCCCTCCTACAATGAGCAGTTCTTC; cdr3_aa: CAWSGAGPSYNEQFF
j_call: TRBJ2-3; v_call: TRBV9; cdr3_length: 12; clone_size: .; d_call: .; cdr3_nt: TGTGCCAGCAGCGTTAATACAGATACGCAGTATTTT; cdr3_aa: CASSVNTDTQYF
j_call: TRBJ2-7; v_call: TRBV6-6; cdr3_length: 14; clone_size: .; d_call: TRBD2; cdr3_nt: TGTGCCAGCAGTCTTTCGCGGGGGGCGATCGAGCAGTACTTC; cdr3_aa: CASSLSRGAIEQYF
j_call: TRBJ1-2; v_call: TRBV28; cdr3_length: 17; clone_size: .; d_call: .; cdr3_nt: TGTGCCAGCAGTTTAGTGTCAGGCCACAGCCTTTACTATGGCTACACCTTC; cdr3_aa: CASSLVSGHSLYYGYTF
j_call: TRBJ1-5; v_call: TRBV29-1; cdr3_length: 13; clone_size: .; d_call: .; cdr3_nt: TGCAGCGTTCGGGAGGACAGTAATCAGCCCCAGCATTTT; cdr3_aa: CSVREDSNQPQHF
j_call: TRBJ1-5; v_call: TRBV19; cdr3_length: 12; clone_size: .; d_call: .; cdr3_nt: TGTGCCAGTAGTATCATTTATCAGCCCCAGCATTTT; cdr3_aa: CASSIIYQPQHF
j_call: TRBJ2-3; v_call: TRBV28; cdr3_length: 15; clone_size: .; d_call: .; cdr3_nt: TGTGCCAGCAGTTTACATGGCGGCCAGCCAGATACGCAGTATTTT; cdr3_aa: CASSLHGGQPDTQYF
j_call: TRBJ1-2; v_call: TRBV29-1; cdr3_length: 14; clone_size: .; d_call: TRBD1; cdr3_nt: TGCAGCGTTGAAGACCCCGGGACAGGGCTTGGCTACACCTTC; cdr3_aa: CSVEDPGTGLGYTF
j_call: TRBJ1-2; v_call: TRBV9; cdr3_length: 18; clone_size: .; d_call: TRBD1; cdr3_nt: TGTGCCAGCAGCGTAGGAAGCGGGTGGACAGGGTCTGACTATGGCTACACCTTC; cdr3_aa: CASSVGSGWTGSDYGYTF
j_call: TRBJ1-5; v_call: TRBV6-1; cdr3_length: 15; clone_size: .; d_call: .; cdr3_nt: TGTGCCAGCAGCTCCTTTCTGTGGGAGGCTCAGCCCCAGCATTTT; cdr3_aa: CASSSFLWEAQPQHF
j_call: TRBJ1-5; v_call: TRBV5-5; cdr3_length: 14; clone_size: .; d_call: TRBD1; cdr3_nt: TGTGCCAGCAGCTCAGGGGGCGCCGGGCAGCCCCAGCATTTT; cdr3_aa: CASSSGGAGQPQHF
j_call: TRBJ1-2; v_call: TRBV6-5; cdr3_length: 15; clone_size: .; d_call: .; cdr3_nt: TGTGCCAGCAGCCCGACTCGCAGCGATCACTATGGCTACACCTTC; cdr3_aa: CASSPTRSDHYGYTF
j_call: TRBJ2-7; v_call: TRBV10-3; cdr3_length: 16; clone_size: .; d_call: .; cdr3_nt: TGTGCCACCACGGATCTGGTCGTGACCAGCTCCTACGAGCAGTACTTC; cdr3_aa: CATTDLVVTSSYEQYF
j_call: TRBJ2-3; v_call: TRBV5-5; cdr3_length: 14; clone_size: .; d_call: .; cdr3_nt: TGTGCCAGCAGCTCCCTGACCCTCACAGATACGCAGTATTTT; cdr3_aa: CASSSLTLTDTQYF
j_call: TRBJ2-2; v_call: TRBV27; cdr3_length: 15; clone_size: once; d_call: .; cdr3_nt: TGTGCCAGCAGTTTCGGGGTTGGGGACACCGGGGAGCTGTTTTTT; cdr3_aa: CASSFGVGDTGELFF
j_call: TRBJ2-1; v_call: TRBV9; cdr3_length: 16; clone_size: .; d_call: TRBD2; cdr3_nt: TGTGCCAGCAGCGTAGGTCCCGGGACTAGCATCAATGAGCAGTTCTTC; cdr3_aa: CASSVGPGTSINEQFF
j_call: TRBJ2-1; v_call: TRBV19; cdr3_length: 16; clone_size: .; d_call: .; cdr3_nt: TGTGCCAGTAGTAAGTTGGCCGGGAGTGCCTACAATGAGCAGTTCTTC; cdr3_aa: CASSKLAGSAYNEQFF
j_call: TRBJ1-5; v_call: TRBV28; cdr3_length: 15; clone_size: .; d_call: .; cdr3_nt: TGTGCCAGCAGTTTGTGGGACGCAGTCAATCAGCCCCAGCATTTT; cdr3_aa: CASSLWDAVNQPQHF
j_call: TRBJ1-6; v_call: TRBV2; cdr3_length: 15; clone_size: .; d_call: .; cdr3_nt: TGTGCCAGCACAGTGGTAAGGGCGGGTAATTCACCCCTCCACTTT; cdr3_aa: CASTVVRAGNSPLHF
j_call: TRBJ1-1; v_call: TRBV28; cdr3_length: 14; clone_size: .; d_call: .; cdr3_nt: TGTGCCAGCAGTCCAGGTACGGGGAACACTGAAGCTTTCTTT; cdr3_aa: CASSPGTGNTEAFF
j_call: TRBJ1-5; v_call: TRBV30; cdr3_length: 14; clone_size: .; d_call: TRBD1; cdr3_nt: TGTGCCTGGAGTCAGGGACAGGGAAATCAGCCCCAGCATTTT; cdr3_aa: CAWSQGQGNQPQHF
j_call: TRBJ2-1; v_call: TRBV15; cdr3_length: 15; clone_size: .; d_call: TRBD2; cdr3_nt: TGTGCCACCAGCAGAACGACTAGCCCCTACAATGAGCAGTTCTTC; cdr3_aa: CATSRTTSPYNEQFF
j_call: TRBJ2-6; v_call: TRBV6-1; cdr3_length: 17; clone_size: few; d_call: .; cdr3_nt: TGTGCCAGCAGTGTACTTGAGGGGGATCTTGGGGCCAACGTCCTGACTTTC; cdr3_aa: CASSVLEGDLGANVLTF
j_call: TRBJ2-2; v_call: TRBV6-6; cdr3_length: 13; clone_size: .; d_call: .; cdr3_nt: TGTGCCAGCAGTGAGTTCAACACCGGGGAGCTGTTTTTT; cdr3_aa: CASSEFNTGELFF
j_call: TRBJ2-1; v_call: TRBV27; cdr3_length: 14; clone_size: .; d_call: .; cdr3_nt: TGTGCCAGCAGGGGGGGGGCACTCTACAATGAGCAGTTCTTC; cdr3_aa: CASRGGALYNEQFF
j_call: TRBJ1-5; v_call: TRBV6-5; cdr3_length: 14; clone_size: .; d_call: .; cdr3_nt: TGTGCCAGCAGTTACTATGGGCCCAATCAGCCCCAGCATTTT; cdr3_aa: CASSYYGPNQPQHF
j_call: TRBJ2-1; v_call: TRBV4-3; cdr3_length: 16; clone_size: .; d_call: TRBD2; cdr3_nt: TGCGCCAGCAGCCCCATCATAGCGGGAGGGAGCAATGAGCAGTTCTTC; cdr3_aa: CASSPIIAGGSNEQFF
j_call: TRBJ2-4; v_call: TRBV2; cdr3_length: 12; clone_size: .; d_call: .; cdr3_nt: TGTGCCGTGGGAGTACTAGAAAACATTCAGTACTTC; cdr3_aa: CAVGVLENIQYF
j_call: TRBJ2-3; v_call: TRBV7-3; cdr3_length: 13; clone_size: .; d_call: .; cdr3_nt: TGTGCCAGCAGCGTGGAATACACAGATACGCAGTATTTT; cdr3_aa: CASSVEYTDTQYF
j_call: TRBJ2-4; v_call: TRBV13; cdr3_length: 15; clone_size: .; d_call: .; cdr3_nt: TGTGCCAGCAGCTCAGGTACTCTAGCCAAAAACATTCAGTACTTC; cdr3_aa: CASSSGTLAKNIQYF
j_call: TRBJ2-1; v_call: TRBV2; cdr3_length: 13; clone_size: .; d_call: .; cdr3_nt: TGTGCCAGCAGTGAGTCTCGATTCAATGAGCAGTTCTTC; cdr3_aa: CASSESRFNEQFF
j_call: TRBJ1-5; v_call: TRBV7-2; cdr3_length: 13; clone_size: .; d_call: .; cdr3_nt: TGTGCCAGCAGCTTTGGCAGCCGACAGCCCCAGCATTTT; cdr3_aa: CASSFGSRQPQHF
j_call: TRBJ1-5; v_call: TRBV27; cdr3_length: 14; clone_size: once; d_call: .; cdr3_nt: TGTGCCAGCAGTTCCTTGGGGGGCAATCAGCCCCAGCATTTT; cdr3_aa: CASSSLGGNQPQHF
j_call: TRBJ2-4; v_call: TRBV4-2; cdr3_length: 16; clone_size: .; d_call: .; cdr3_nt: TGTGCCAGCAGCCCTAAACCGAGAGAAGCCAAAAACATTCAGTACTTC; cdr3_aa: CASSPKPREAKNIQYF